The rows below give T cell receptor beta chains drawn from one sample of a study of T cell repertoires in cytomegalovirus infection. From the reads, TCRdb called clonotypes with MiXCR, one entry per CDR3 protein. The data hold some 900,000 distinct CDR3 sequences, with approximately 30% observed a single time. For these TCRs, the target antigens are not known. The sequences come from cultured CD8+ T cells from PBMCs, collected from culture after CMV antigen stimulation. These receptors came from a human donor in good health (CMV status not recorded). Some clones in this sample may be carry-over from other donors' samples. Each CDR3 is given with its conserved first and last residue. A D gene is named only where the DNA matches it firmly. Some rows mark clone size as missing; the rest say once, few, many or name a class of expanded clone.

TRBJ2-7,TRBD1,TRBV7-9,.,TGTGCCAGCAGCCTAGGGACAGGTCCACTACGTGGTGGTTACGAGCAGTACTTC,CASSLGTGPLRGGYEQYF
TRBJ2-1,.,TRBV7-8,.,TGTGCCAGCAGCCCCGGGTCCCTAGAGTTCTTC,CASSPGSLEFF
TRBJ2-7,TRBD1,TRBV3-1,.,TGTGCCAGCAGCCAAGTTGACCAGGGGGCGTCCTACGAGCAGTACTTC,CASSQVDQGASYEQYF
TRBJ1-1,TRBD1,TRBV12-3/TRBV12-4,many,TGTGCCAGCAGCACAGGGGTCACTGAAGCTTTCTTT,CASSTGVTEAFF
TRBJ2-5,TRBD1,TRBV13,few,TGTGCCAGCAGCCCCAGGGGGTGGAAAGAGACCCAGTACTTC,CASSPRGWKETQYF
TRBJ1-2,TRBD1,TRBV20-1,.,TGCAGTGCCAGGGGGGGCCAGGGGGGCTACACCTTC,CSARGGQGGYTF
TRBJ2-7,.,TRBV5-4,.,TGTGCCAGCAGCTCAGGGGAGCTAGGAAAAGCCTACTACGAGCAGTACTTC,CASSSGELGKAYYEQYF
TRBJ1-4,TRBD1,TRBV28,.,TGTGCCAGCAGTTGGACAGGCAGTGAAAAACTGTTTTTT,CASSWTGSEKLFF
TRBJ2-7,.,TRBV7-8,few,TGTGCCAGCAGCGGCCCCGGGGGGACAGCTATCTACGAGCAGTACTTC,CASSGPGGTAIYEQYF
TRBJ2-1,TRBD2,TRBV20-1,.,TGCAGTGCTAGAGATATGTTGGGGCGAACTAGCGGGGGGGACAATGAGCAGTTCTTC,CSARDMLGRTSGGDNEQFF
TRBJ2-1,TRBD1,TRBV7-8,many,TGTGCCAGCAGCCACTCCCCCGGGACAGGAAGGAATGAGCAGTTCTTC,CASSHSPGTGRNEQFF
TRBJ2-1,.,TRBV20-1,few,TGCAGTGCTAGAGTTGGGATTTACAATGAGCAGTTCTTC,CSARVGIYNEQFF
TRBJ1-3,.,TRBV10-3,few,TGTGTTACCCTAAGGGAGTTCTCTGGAAACACCATATATTTT,CVTLREFSGNTIYF
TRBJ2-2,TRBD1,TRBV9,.,TGTGCCAGCAGCGAGGGTGGGACAGCCCTTACCGGGGAGCTGTTTTTT,CASSEGGTALTGELFF
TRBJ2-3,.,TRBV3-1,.,TGTGCCAGCAGCCAAGATAGAGGTTTCGATACGCAGTATTTT,CASSQDRGFDTQYF
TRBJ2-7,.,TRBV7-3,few,TGTGCCAGCAGCGGGCCTAATTCCGGAACCTCCTACGAGCAGTACTTC,CASSGPNSGTSYEQYF
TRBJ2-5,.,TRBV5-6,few,TGTGCCAGCAGCCCCCCAAAGGGCCTTCCATTACAGGAGACCCAGTACTTC,CASSPPKGLPLQETQYF
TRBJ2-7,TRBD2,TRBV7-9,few,TGTGCCAGCAGCTGGACTAGCGACTACGAGCAGTACTTC,CASSWTSDYEQYF
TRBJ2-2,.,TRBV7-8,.,TGTGCCAGCAGCTTTCCGAGAGAGGGCCCGAACACCGGGGAGCTGTTTTTT,CASSFPREGPNTGELFF
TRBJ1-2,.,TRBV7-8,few,TGTGCCAGCAGCTTAGGGGCAGGCTATTTTAACTATGGCTACACCTTC,CASSLGAGYFNYGYTF
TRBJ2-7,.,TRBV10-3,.,TGTGCCATCAGTGATACAGGGTCGGCCTACGAGCAGTACTTC,CAISDTGSAYEQYF
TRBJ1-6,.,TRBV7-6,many,TGTGCCAGCAGCCACTCGGGCTTGGGGGGCCATAATTCACCCCTCCACTTT,CASSHSGLGGHNSPLHF
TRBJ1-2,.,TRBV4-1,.,TGCGCCAGCAGTCCTCGACAGGCTTCCTATGGCTACACCTTC,CASSPRQASYGYTF
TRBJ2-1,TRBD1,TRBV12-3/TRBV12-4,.,TGTGCCAGCAGTTTTGGACAGGGGGCGCCTCTTGAGCAGTTCTTC,CASSFGQGAPLEQFF
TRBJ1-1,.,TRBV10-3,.,TGTGCCATCTCTGAGGGGGGAATGAACACTGAAGCTTTCTTT,CAISEGGMNTEAFF
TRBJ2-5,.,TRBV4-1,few,TGCGCCAGCAGCCAACCTCCATTTGGTATTTCGCAAGAGACCCAGTACTTC,CASSQPPFGISQETQYF
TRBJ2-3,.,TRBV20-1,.,TGCAGGGGGTCCGATACGCAGTATTTT,CRGSDTQYF
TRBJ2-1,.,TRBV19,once,TGTGTCAGTAGTTTGGCGGGGAACTCCTACAATGAGCAGTTCTTC,CVSSLAGNSYNEQFF
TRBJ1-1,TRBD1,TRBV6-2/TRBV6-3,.,TGTGCCAGCAGTCGCCGCGGACAGGGTAGCACTGAAGCTTTCTTT,CASSRRGQGSTEAFF
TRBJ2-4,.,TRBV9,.,TGTGCCAGCAGCGCCGGTGGCAAAAACATTCAGTACTTC,CASSAGGKNIQYF
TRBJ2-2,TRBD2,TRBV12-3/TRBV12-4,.,TGTGCCAGCAGTTTTATGACTAGCGGGGGCCCCGACACCGGGGAGCTGTTTTTT,CASSFMTSGGPDTGELFF
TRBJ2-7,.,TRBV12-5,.,TGTGCTTCCGGGATGGTCTCCTACGAGCAGTACTTC,CASGMVSYEQYF
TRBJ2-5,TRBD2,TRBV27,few,TGTGCCAGCAGTTTAATGCTAGCGGGGGGGCCGGGGGAGACCCAGTACTTC,CASSLMLAGGPGETQYF
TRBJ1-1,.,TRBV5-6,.,TGTGCCAGCAGCTTAGGACCCCTTGAAGCTTTCTTT,CASSLGPLEAFF
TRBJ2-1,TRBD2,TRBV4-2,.,TGTGCCAGCAGCCTTGAACAGGGAGCGGGGGATGAGCAGTTCTTC,CASSLEQGAGDEQFF
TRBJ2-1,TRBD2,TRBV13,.,TGTGCCAGCAGCTCCGCTAGCGGGGGGTTCTCCTACAATGAGCAGTTCTTC,CASSSASGGFSYNEQFF
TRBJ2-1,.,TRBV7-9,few,TGTGCCAGCAGCTTAGCCGAGCGAGAGCAGTTCTTC,CASSLAEREQFF
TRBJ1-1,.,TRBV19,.,TGTGCCACCCTTCTGGGGGCCGGTGAAGCTTTCTTT,CATLLGAGEAFF
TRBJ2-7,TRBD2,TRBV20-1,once,TGCAGTGCCCGTAAGACTAGCGGTTCCTACGAGCAGTACTTC,CSARKTSGSYEQYF
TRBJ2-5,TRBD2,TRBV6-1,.,TGTGCCGTCCAGCGGGGGGCCCCGGGGACCCAGTACTTC,CAVQRGAPGTQYF
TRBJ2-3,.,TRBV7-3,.,TGTGCCAGCAGCGAACGGGGGGCAGGTGGCGCGAGCACAGATACGCAGTATTTT,CASSERGAGGASTDTQYF
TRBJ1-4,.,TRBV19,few,TGTGCCAGTAGTATCGCATCAGTTGCAACTAATGAAAAACTGTTTTTT,CASSIASVATNEKLFF
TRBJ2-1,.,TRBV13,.,TGTGCCAGCAGCCCCATGGGTCTACGGTCCTACAATGAGCAGTTCTTC,CASSPMGLRSYNEQFF
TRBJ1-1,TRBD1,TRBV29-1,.,TGCAGCGTCGAAGGACAGGGGGCGGGCACTGAAGCTTTCTTT,CSVEGQGAGTEAFF
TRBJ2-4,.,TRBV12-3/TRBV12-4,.,TGTGCCAGCAGCTTGAGAGGGGTCAAAAACATTCAGTACTTC,CASSLRGVKNIQYF
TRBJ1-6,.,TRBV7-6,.,TGTGCCAGCAGCGCCAGACAGCTATATAATTCACCCCTCCACTTT,CASSARQLYNSPLHF